These T cell receptor beta chains were read from a single sample in a study of cytomegalovirus exposure and HLA in healthy donors. Generated by immunoSEQ multiplex PCR, the TCRdb table keeps only in-frame clones and is missing some. Of about 280,000 clones in the sample, 70% to 90% were seen once. The sequencing input was PBMCs. Receptors originate from a woman aged 18-29 years in good health and CMV-seronegative. The CDR3 runs from the conserved cysteine through the conserved F or W. The order of the fields is CDR3 DNA, CDR3 protein, V gene, D gene, clone size, J gene. D genes are given only for firm matches. Part of the rows lack a size; the others show once, few, many or a class for expanded clones.

DNA: TGTGCCAGCAGACTGACTAGCAGGAATGAGCAGTTCTTC
CDR3: CASRLTSRNEQFF
V: TRBV6-5
D: TRBD2
size: few
J: TRBJ2-1

DNA: TGCGCCAGCAGCTTGGCGGGGACAGGGACCTACGAGCAGTACTTC
CDR3: CASSLAGTGTYEQYF
V: TRBV5-1
D: TRBD1
size: NA
J: TRBJ2-7

DNA: TGTGCCAGTGGGGTGACAGGGGTCCAGCCCCAGCATTTT
CDR3: CASGVTGVQPQHF
V: TRBV6-1
D: TRBD1
size: NA
J: TRBJ1-5

DNA: TGTGCCAGCAGCGCGGGACAGGGAGGGCGCACAGATACGCAGTATTTT
CDR3: CASSAGQGGRTDTQYF
V: TRBV27
D: TRBD1
size: NA
J: TRBJ2-3

DNA: TGTGCCAGCAGTGTCGTTAGCGGGGTGACCACAGATACGCAGTATTTT
CDR3: CASSVVSGVTTDTQYF
V: TRBV6-4
D: TRBD2
size: NA
J: TRBJ2-3

DNA: TGCAGCCTCTCATCGGGGTCCACAGATACGCAGTATTTT
CDR3: CSLSSGSTDTQYF
V: TRBV29-1
D: NA
size: NA
J: TRBJ2-3

DNA: TGTGCCAGCAGCGAACTCACAGGTTCACCCCTCCACTTT
CDR3: CASSELTGSPLHF
V: TRBV9
D: NA
size: NA
J: TRBJ1-6

DNA: TGTGCCAGCAGCTTAGGAAGACTAGCCCAAGAGACCCAGTACTTC
CDR3: CASSLGRLAQETQYF
V: TRBV7-8
D: TRBD2
size: NA
J: TRBJ2-5

DNA: TGTGCCACCAGCAGAGCGAGAGGGCGGACCCAAGAGACCCAGTACTTC
CDR3: CATSRARGRTQETQYF
V: TRBV15
D: NA
size: few
J: TRBJ2-5

DNA: TGTGCCTGCTCAGGGGATGATGAAAAACTGTTTTTT
CDR3: CACSGDDEKLFF
V: TRBV7-9
D: NA
size: NA
J: TRBJ1-4

DNA: TGTGCCAGCAGGGGGGACAGGAACACTGAAGCTTTCTTT
CDR3: CASRGDRNTEAFF
V: TRBV2
D: TRBD1
size: NA
J: TRBJ1-1

DNA: TGTGCCAGCAGCTTTCTGACTAGCGGGTCCTACGAGCAGTACTTC
CDR3: CASSFLTSGSYEQYF
V: TRBV7-2
D: TRBD2
size: NA
J: TRBJ2-7

DNA: TGTGCCAGCAGTCCACTCGCGGGAGGCACAGATACGCAGTATTTT
CDR3: CASSPLAGGTDTQYF
V: TRBV7-9
D: TRBD2
size: NA
J: TRBJ2-3

DNA: TGCGCCAGCCGGCGGGCGGCGAACACCGGGGAGCTGTTTTTT
CDR3: CASRRAANTGELFF
V: TRBV5-1
D: NA
size: NA
J: TRBJ2-2

DNA: TGCGCCAGCAGCTTGGGGCAGGGCAAGTACGAGCAGTACTTC
CDR3: CASSLGQGKYEQYF
V: TRBV5-1
D: NA
size: NA
J: TRBJ2-7

DNA: TGTGCCAGCAACCTGACTAGCGGGGGGGAAAGCTCCTACAATGAGCAGTTCTTC
CDR3: CASNLTSGGESSYNEQFF
V: TRBV6-4
D: TRBD2
size: once
J: TRBJ2-1

DNA: TGTGCCAGCACCTCCGGACATACTAGCACAGATACGCAGTATTTT
CDR3: CASTSGHTSTDTQYF
V: TRBV7-6
D: NA
size: NA
J: TRBJ2-3

DNA: TGTGCCAGCAGACAGGGGGAGACTGAAGCTTTCTTT
CDR3: CASRQGETEAFF
V: TRBV2
D: TRBD1
size: NA
J: TRBJ1-1

DNA: TGTGCCAGCAGCGTAGGCCCCGGGTCCTGGACAGATACGCAGTATTTT
CDR3: CASSVGPGSWTDTQYF
V: TRBV9
D: NA
size: NA
J: TRBJ2-3

DNA: TGTGCCTGGAGCCGTGGACTAGCGGGGAACAATGAGCAGTTCTTC
CDR3: CAWSRGLAGNNEQFF
V: TRBV30
D: TRBD2
size: NA
J: TRBJ2-1

DNA: TGTGCCAGCAGGCCACAGGGCGGGAACACTGAAGCTTTCTTT
CDR3: CASRPQGGNTEAFF
V: TRBV25-1
D: NA
size: NA
J: TRBJ1-1

DNA: TGTGCCAGCAGCACCAGGACAGGACCCTCCTATGGCTACACCTTC
CDR3: CASSTRTGPSYGYTF
V: TRBV7-8
D: TRBD1
size: NA
J: TRBJ1-2

DNA: TGTGCCATCAATCAAGCGAGCTCCTACAATGAGCAGTTCTTC
CDR3: CAINQASSYNEQFF
V: TRBV10-3
D: NA
size: NA
J: TRBJ2-1

DNA: TGTGCCAGCAGTTACAAGCGCTTGGGCAATCAGCCCCAGCATTTT
CDR3: CASSYKRLGNQPQHF
V: TRBV6-5
D: NA
size: NA
J: TRBJ1-5

DNA: TGTGCCAGCAGCTTGGGGGGCGGTAATCAGCCCCAGCATTTT
CDR3: CASSLGGGNQPQHF
V: TRBV5-6
D: NA
size: NA
J: TRBJ1-5

DNA: TGTGCCAGCAGTGAAGCGCGGGGGGTTGGTGAAGCTTTCTTT
CDR3: CASSEARGVGEAFF
V: TRBV2
D: NA
size: NA
J: TRBJ1-1

DNA: TGTGCCAGCTCACTCAACAGGGCAGAAGTGTACTTC
CDR3: CASSLNRAEVYF
V: TRBV18
D: NA
size: NA
J: TRBJ2-7

DNA: TGTGCCAGCAGCTTCGTCCCGGGACAGGGAAAGACCACTGAAGCTTTCTTT
CDR3: CASSFVPGQGKTTEAFF
V: TRBV7-2
D: TRBD1
size: NA
J: TRBJ1-1

DNA: TGCGCCAGCAGCGTGGGATCGCCCGGCTACGAGCAGTACTTC
CDR3: CASSVGSPGYEQYF
V: TRBV5-1
D: NA
size: NA
J: TRBJ2-7

DNA: TGTGCCAGCAGCCATGGACAGGGAAGCGTAGAGCAGTACTTC
CDR3: CASSHGQGSVEQYF
V: TRBV11-2
D: TRBD1
size: once
J: TRBJ2-7

DNA: TGTGCCAGCAGGTTGGACAGGGGGCAAGAGACCCGGTACTTC
CDR3: CASRLDRGQETRYF
V: TRBV2
D: TRBD1
size: NA
J: TRBJ2-5